This entry features one T cell receptor (beta chain) sequence. The junction departs from the called germline gene at one end, perhaps through a read error. The sample belongs to a study of CD8 T cells in Susac syndrome. Germline CDR1 is SQVTM and CDR2 is ANQGSEA. The CDR3 extends over 10 amino acids. Reverse transcription used roughly 0.5 to 1 ug RNA and random hexamers. MiXCR, applied by TCRdb to the immunoSEQ multiplex PCR reads, yields one record per CDR3 protein. The sample contains fewer than 150,000 distinct CDR3 sequences, 94% of which appear only once. What was sequenced was CD8+ T cells from PBMCs. The receptor was isolated from a human donor in good health. The chain uses TRBV29-1 and TRBJ2-7; no firm D call. The CDR3 sequence: CSVVGPERYF. The CDR3 nucleotides are TGCAGCGTTGTGGGCCCCGAGCGGTACTTC.